Listed below are T cell receptor beta chains from one sample, sequenced in a study of cytomegalovirus exposure and HLA in healthy donors. Clones were sequenced by immunoSEQ multiplex PCR, and TCRdb holds only the in-frame ones, with some missing. The profile shows around 170,000 clones, roughly 80% of them singletons. The sequencing input was PBMCs. The receptor source for this set is a man aged 45-65 years in good health and CMV-seronegative. Both conserved end residues are part of each CDR3. A D gene is named only where the DNA matches it firmly. A clone size is listed for some rows: how often the clone was seen (once, few, many), or a class if it is expanded.

v_call	j_call	d_call	clone_size	cdr3_aa	cdr3_nt
TRBV5-6	TRBJ2-5	NA	once	CASSLALDSMSETQYF	TGTGCCAGCAGCTTGGCCCTAGACTCTATGTCAGAGACCCAGTACTTC
TRBV4-2	TRBJ1-5	TRBD1	NA	CASSQGQGSPQHF	TGTGCCAGCAGCCAGGGACAGGGGTCTCCCCAGCATTTT
TRBV6-5	TRBJ2-1	TRBD2	NA	CASSSASGGAGEQFF	TGTGCCAGCAGTTCGGCCAGCGGGGGGGCAGGAGAGCAGTTCTTC
TRBV29-1	TRBJ2-5	TRBD1	NA	CSVEGPGQEETQYF	TGCAGCGTTGAAGGCCCGGGACAGGAAGAGACCCAGTACTTC
TRBV27	TRBJ1-1	NA	NA	CASSPQTANTEAFF	TGTGCCAGCAGCCCCCAGACAGCGAACACTGAAGCTTTCTTT
TRBV11-2	TRBJ2-1	NA	NA	CATRLAGLHEQFF	TGTGCCACCCGACTCGCGGGGCTCCATGAGCAGTTCTTC
TRBV5-1	TRBJ2-3	NA	NA	CASSLGRESTDTQYF	TGCGCCAGCAGCTTGGGCCGGGAAAGCACAGATACGCAGTATTTT
TRBV5-4	TRBJ2-6	TRBD2	once	CASSPRGGALSEANVLTF	TGTGCCAGCAGCCCTCGGGGGGGGGCATTATCTGAGGCCAACGTCCTGACTTTC
TRBV6-6	TRBJ1-1	TRBD1	NA	CASSKVDRALGAFF	TGTGCCAGCAGTAAGGTGGACAGGGCGTTGGGAGCTTTCTTT
TRBV4-1	TRBJ2-7	NA	NA	CASSQSQGGYEQYF	TGCGCCAGCAGCCAGAGCCAGGGGGGCTACGAGCAGTACTTC
TRBV28	TRBJ1-3	TRBD1	NA	CASIGTDTSGNTIYF	TGTGCCAGCATCGGGACAGACACCTCTGGAAACACCATATATTTT
TRBV18	TRBJ2-1	NA	NA	CTSSPAQTGYNEQFF	TGTACCAGCTCACCTGCGCAAACGGGCTACAATGAGCAGTTCTTC
TRBV7-9	TRBJ1-4	NA	NA	CASRRARRDSKEEKLFF	TGTGCCAGCAGACGCGCACGTAGGGACTCTAAGGAAGAAAAACTGTTTTTT
TRBV4-3	TRBJ1-1	TRBD1	NA	CASSQIQGANTEAFF	TGCGCCAGCAGCCAAATCCAGGGGGCTAACACTGAAGCTTTCTTT
TRBV6-1	TRBJ1-3	NA	NA	CATLNPSGNTIYF	TGTGCCACCCTTAATCCCTCTGGAAACACCATATATTTT
TRBV27	TRBJ1-2	NA	NA	CASSLRTSEKYGYTF	TGTGCCAGCAGTTTAAGGACATCCGAGAAGTATGGCTACACCTTC
TRBV7-2	TRBJ1-1	NA	NA	CASSSHQNTEAFF	TGTGCCAGCAGCTCACACCAGAACACTGAAGCTTTCTTT
TRBV4-3	TRBJ2-3	NA	NA	CASSQDRAGRLDTQYF	TGCGCCAGCAGCCAAGATCGGGCGGGGCGACTGGATACGCAGTATTTT
TRBV7-9	TRBJ2-1	NA	NA	CSSSLGGPFGEQFF	TGTTCCAGCAGCTTAGGGGGGCCCTTTGGTGAGCAGTTCTTC
TRBV4-3	TRBJ2-3	TRBD1	NA	CASSDSIPGQGSDTQYF	TGCGCCAGCAGCGATTCGATCCCCGGACAGGGGTCAGATACGCAGTATTTT
TRBV9	TRBJ2-2	TRBD2	NA	CASSPGGARTGELFF	TGTGCCAGCAGCCCCGGGGGGGCTCGGACCGGGGAGCTGTTTTTT
TRBV7-6	TRBJ2-7	TRBD1	NA	CASSLSGTGTYEQYF	TGTGCCAGCAGCTTAAGTGGGACAGGAACCTACGAGCAGTACTTC
TRBV9	TRBJ2-6	NA	once	CASSAGVYSGANVLTF	TGTGCCAGCAGCGCCGGAGTGTATTCTGGGGCCAACGTCCTGACTTTC
TRBV11-2	TRBJ2-1	TRBD2	few	CASSLGTSVEEQFF	TGTGCCAGCAGCTTAGGGACTAGCGTGGAGGAGCAGTTCTTC
TRBV11-2	TRBJ2-2	TRBD1	NA	CASSMTGPGTGELFF	TGTGCCAGCAGCATGACAGGGCCGGGCACCGGGGAGCTGTTTTTT
TRBV9	TRBJ2-7	TRBD1	NA	CASSSGQPGREQYF	TGTGCCAGCAGCTCGGGACAGCCAGGCCGCGAGCAGTACTTC
TRBV7-2	TRBJ2-3	NA	NA	CASSFGYRTDTQYF	TGTGCCAGCAGCTTTGGATACAGAACAGATACGCAGTATTTT
TRBV7-2	TRBJ1-1	NA	NA	CASSLMIWTVNTEAFF	TGTGCCAGCAGCCTAATGATATGGACAGTGAACACTGAAGCTTTCTTT
TRBV7-9	TRBJ2-3	NA	NA	CSSSQEGRTQYF	TGTTCCAGCAGCCAGGAGGGGCGTACGCAGTATTTT
TRBV19	TRBJ1-4	NA	NA	CASSIGGGAGEEKLFF	TGTGCCAGTAGTATAGGAGGCGGGGCAGGCGAAGAAAAACTGTTTTTT
TRBV5-6	TRBJ2-7	TRBD1	NA	CASSSVGQGTYEQYF	TGTGCCAGCAGCTCGGTGGGACAGGGAACCTACGAGCAGTACTTC
TRBV5-6	TRBJ2-3	NA	NA	CASSLNTGVLPDTQYF	TGTGCCAGCAGCTTGAATACGGGGGTTCTCCCAGATACGCAGTATTTT
TRBV7-9	TRBJ1-3	NA	NA	CSSSIPSISGNTIYF	TGTTCCAGCAGCATTCCCTCTATCTCTGGAAACACCATATATTTT
TRBV10-3	TRBJ1-5	TRBD1	NA	CATTGGGNQPQHF	TGTGCCACGACAGGGGGCGGCAATCAGCCCCAGCATTTT
TRBV5-4	TRBJ1-2	NA	few	CASSLGAGISTF	TGTGCCAGCAGCTTGGGGGCGGGAATCAGCACCTTC
TRBV10-2	TRBJ1-5	NA	NA	CASSEGGGNQPQHF	TGCGCCAGCAGTGAGGGGGGGGGCAATCAGCCCCAGCATTTT
TRBV11-2	TRBJ2-1	TRBD1	NA	CASSLGTGFEQFF	TGTGCCAGCAGCTTAGGGACAGGGTTTGAGCAGTTCTTC
TRBV25-1	TRBJ1-3	TRBD1	NA	CASSESRGLGNTIYF	TGTGCCAGCAGTGAATCTAGGGGGCTCGGAAACACCATATATTTT
TRBV7-9	TRBJ1-5	TRBD1	once	CSSSPIGQVSNQPQHF	TGTTCCAGCAGCCCCATTGGACAGGTTAGCAATCAGCCCCAGCATTTT
TRBV18	TRBJ1-4	NA	NA	CASSPGVEGYAWEKLFF	TGTGCCAGCTCACCAGGAGTGGAGGGGTACGCTTGGGAAAAACTGTTTTTT
TRBV9	TRBJ1-2	TRBD1	NA	CASSVYRGDGYTF	TGTGCCAGCAGCGTATACAGGGGGGATGGCTACACCTTC
TRBV6-5	TRBJ1-2	NA	NA	CASSLTGDYGYTF	TGTGCCAGCAGCTTGACGGGGGACTATGGCTACACCTTC
TRBV27	TRBJ2-5	NA	once	CASSDRARGQETQYF	TGTGCCAGCAGCGACCGGGCAAGGGGCCAAGAGACCCAGTACTTC
TRBV7-2	TRBJ2-5	NA	few	CASSPDRQETQYF	TGTGCCAGCAGCCCTGACAGACAAGAGACCCAGTACTTC
TRBV5-4	TRBJ2-2	NA	few	CASTLWGGPSGELFF	TGTGCCAGCACTCTTTGGGGGGGGCCGTCCGGGGAGCTGTTTTTT
TRBV20-1	TRBJ2-5	NA	NA	CSARDKQTQYF	TGCAGTGCTAGAGACAAGCAAACCCAGTACTTC
TRBV4-3	TRBJ2-7	TRBD1	NA	CASSQRIGTAYEQYF	TGCGCCAGCAGCCAACGAATAGGGACAGCGTACGAGCAGTACTTC
TRBV15	TRBJ1-1	NA	few	CATGGQLHTEAFF	TGTGCCACCGGTGGACAGTTGCACACTGAAGCTTTCTTT